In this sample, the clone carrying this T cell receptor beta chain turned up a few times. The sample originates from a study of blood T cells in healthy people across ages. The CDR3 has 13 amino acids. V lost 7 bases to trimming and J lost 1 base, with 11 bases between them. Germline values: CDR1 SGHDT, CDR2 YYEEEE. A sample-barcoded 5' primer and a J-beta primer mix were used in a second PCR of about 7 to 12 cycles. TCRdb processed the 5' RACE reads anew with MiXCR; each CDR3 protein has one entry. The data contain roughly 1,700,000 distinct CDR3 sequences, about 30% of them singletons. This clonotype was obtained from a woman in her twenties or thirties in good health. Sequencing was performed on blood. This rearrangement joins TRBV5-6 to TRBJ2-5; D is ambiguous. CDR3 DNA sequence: TGTGCCAGCCTGCGACGGACCCAAGAGACCCAGTACTTC. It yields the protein CASLRRTQETQYF.